This T cell receptor (beta chain) was sequenced during a study of T-cell reconstitution after alpha-beta-depleted transplantation in children. Preparation of the TCRbeta library used unique molecular identifiers. Via MiXCR, TCRdb re-called the PCR reads, giving one row per CDR3 protein. The sample includes around 200,000 distinct CDR3 sequences, about 6.3% of them seen just once. In this sample, this clonotype turned up many times. Germline assignment: CDR1 ENHRY and CDR2 SYGVKD. The CDR3 length is 14 residues. Trimming took 2 bases from V and 2 from J; bases not matched to a gene: 2. The specimen was PBMCs from the stem cell graft donor, collected from the stem cell graft. The rearrangement links TRBV10-3 to TRBJ2-5; 7 nucleotides align to TRBD1. The sequence was collected from a human donor who donated a stem cell graft to a child with Wiskott-Aldrich syndrome. This chain's CDR3 is CAISEGQAQETQYF. The CDR3 nucleotides read TGTGCCATCAGTGAGGGACAGGCTCAAGAGACCCAGTACTTC.